This T cell receptor beta chain was sequenced during a study of T cell responses to AZD1222 COVID-19 vaccine. Whole-study results and caveats: CD4 TCRs associated with vaccination spanned spike, dominating at 160-218 and 743-854. The donor cohort was predominantly white British with a female majority, and clonal diversity may have been underestimated. Regions left unmutated in variants are reportedly the target of nearly half of spike-specific TCRs.

Germline V lookup: CDR1 GTSNPN, CDR2 SVGIG (reference sequence). This CDR3 has 13 amino acids. Trimming took off 2 bases at V and 4 bases at J, with 9 bases between the two ends. The protocol was immunoSEQ multiplex PCR, while the TCRdb copy is restricted to in-frame clones and leaves out a portion. The table lists fewer than 200,000 clones, 70% to 90% of them singletons. As regards this clone: Its antigen is as yet unknown. This CDR3 is also generated by other DNA sequences in the sample.

The material sequenced was peripheral blood, taken 28 days after the second AZD1222 dose. This TCR was recovered from an adult who received the AZD1222 COVID-19 vaccine. The chain recombines TRBV30 with TRBJ1-3; no firm D call. CDR3 DNA sequence: TGTGCCTGGAGTTTAGGGTCAGGAAACACCATATATTTT. Its translation: CAWSLGSGNTIYF.